One sample yielded the 7 T cell receptor beta chains listed below, sequenced in a study of blood T cells in healthy people across ages. A second PCR, run for about 7 to 11 cycles, used a sample-barcoded 5' primer plus a J-beta primer mix. One entry per CDR3 protein results from TCRdb running MiXCR on the 5' RACE reads. The table records about 830,000 distinct CDR3 sequences, approximately 67% of them present only once. Sequenced: blood. These receptor sequences come from a man aged 30-40 years in good health.

The chain links TRBV2 to TRBJ2-3, with D unresolved. The ends were cut back, 1 base at V and 7 bases at J, with 15 bases in the middle. The CDR3 is 15 amino acids. Germline-derived CDR1 and CDR2 are SNHLY and FYNNEI. The CDR3 here is CASSEGVLSSHTQYF. Written as DNA, the CDR3 is TGTGCCAGCAGTGAAGGAGTCTTAAGTTCACATACGCAGTATTTT.

V gene TRBV2 combines with J gene TRBJ1-2; a possible D gene is TRBD1 (6 bases). The CDR3 spans 13 residues. The germline CDR1 and CDR2 sequences are SNHLY and FYNNEI. Trimming took 2 bases from V and 5 from J, leaving 9 bases between them. In nucleotides, the CDR3 is TGTGCCAGCAGTGAATTCACAGGGTATGGCTACACCTTC. The encoded protein is CASSEFTGYGYTF.

This clonotype was observed a few times. The chain has TRBV20-1 and TRBJ2-7, with D perhaps matching TRBD2 (5 bases). The V gene's germline CDR1 is DFQATT and CDR2 SNEGSKA (reference sequence). The CDR3 loop spans 12 amino acids. V was shortened by 7 bases and J by 0 bases, with 10 bases between the two germline ends. CDR3 protein: CSVRTDSYEQYF. CDR3 nucleotide sequence: TGCAGTGTTAGGACTGACTCCTACGAGCAGTACTTC.

The rearrangement joins TRBV9 to TRBJ1-5; D is possibly TRBD1 (6 bases). This CDR3 has 14 residues. Germline lookup yields CDR1 SGDLS and CDR2 YYNGEE. The V end was cut by 4 bases, the J end by 2 bases, with 10 bases between. In DNA form, the CDR3 reads TGTGCCAGCAGCTCAGGGGAGGGCAATCAGCCCCAGCATTTT. Protein sequence: CASSSGEGNQPQHF.

The chain is built from TRBV6-2 or TRBV6-3 and TRBJ1-1, with a possible D match to TRBD1 (6 bases). V lost 2 bases and J 1 base, leaving 14 bases between the germline ends. Germline loops: CDR1 MNHEY, CDR2 SVGEGT. CDR3 size: 16 residues. The CDR3 loop is CASSYPRGTANTEAFF. The DNA for the CDR3 is TGTGCCAGCAGTTACCCAAGGGGGACGGCGAACACTGAAGCTTTCTTT.

The CDR3 sequence is CASSQDRAGVFNNEQFF. CDR3 nucleotides: TGTGCCAGCAGCCAAGACCGGGCAGGGGTTTTTAACAATGAGCAGTTCTTC. The genes are TRBV4-2 and TRBJ2-1; tentatively, D is TRBD1 (6 bases). CDR3 length equals 17 residues. CDR1 is LGHNA, CDR2 YNFKEQ, per germline. Between the trimmed V and J ends, which lost 0 bases and 5 bases, there was a span of 17 bases.

This clonotype was seen repeatedly, ten times or more. The chain has TRBV2 and TRBJ2-1; TRBD2 aligns across 12 bases. This CDR3 comprises 17 residues. V lost 6 bases, J lost 10 bases, and 16 bases stayed unmatched. Germline lookup yields CDR1 SNHLY and CDR2 FYNNEI. CDR3 in amino acids: CASSAPTSGGPFGEQFF. The CDR3 bases are TGTGCCAGCAGCGCGCCCACTAGCGGGGGGCCCTTCGGCGAGCAGTTCTTC.